A selection of T cell receptor beta chains follows, all from one sample in a study of CD8 T cells in Susac syndrome. TCRdb passed the immunoSEQ multiplex PCR reads through MiXCR, listing each CDR3 protein once. The sample consists of about 140,000 distinct CDR3 sequences, 94% of them appearing once. The sequencing sample was made of CD4+ T cells from PBMCs. The receptors stem from a human donor in good health. Each CDR3 is given with its conserved first and last residue. A D gene is named only where the DNA matches it firmly. Only some rows state a clone size, as once, few, many or a class for expanded clones.

D gene	V gene	J gene	clone size	CDR3 DNA	CDR3 protein
TRBD1	TRBV19	TRBJ1-5	NA	TGTGCCAGTAGGGGACAGGGGTTCAGCAATCAGCCCCAGCATTTT	CASRGQGFSNQPQHF
TRBD2	TRBV7-9	TRBJ2-3	NA	TGTGCCAGCAGCTTGCGCGGGAGGAGCACAGATACGCAGTATTTT	CASSLRGRSTDTQYF
TRBD2	TRBV6-6	TRBJ2-7	NA	TGTGCCAGCAGTTCGGGCGGGACTAGCGGTTACGAGCAGTACTTC	CASSSGGTSGYEQYF
NA	TRBV11-2	TRBJ2-7	NA	TGTGCCAGCAGCTTTTTACAGGGAGGCGAGCAGTACTTC	CASSFLQGGEQYF
TRBD1	TRBV7-2	TRBJ1-4	NA	TGTGCCAGCAGCTTCCCGACAGGGGGGAATGAAAAACTGTTTTTT	CASSFPTGGNEKLFF
NA	TRBV20-1	TRBJ1-5	NA	TGCAGTGCTAGGAAGGGGGTAGTTCAGCCCCAGCATTTT	CSARKGVVQPQHF
NA	TRBV20-1	TRBJ1-1	NA	TGCAGTGCTAGAGATCGCAGGGCGAACACTGAAGCTTTCTTT	CSARDRRANTEAFF
NA	TRBV5-1	TRBJ2-5	NA	TGCGCCAGCCAACCGGGGTTTTTAGGGGAAGAGACCCAGTACTTC	CASQPGFLGEETQYF
NA	TRBV19	TRBJ1-1	NA	TGTGCCAGTAGTATAGTAGGACAAGTTTTGGCTTTCTTT	CASSIVGQVLAFF
TRBD1	TRBV5-1	TRBJ1-1	NA	TGCGCCAGCAGCCCCTCGGGACAGGGTGCGAACACTGAAGCTTTCTTT	CASSPSGQGANTEAFF
TRBD1	TRBV11-2	TRBJ2-7	once	TGTGCCAGCAGCTTAGACCGGCGACAGGGAACCTACGAGCAGTACTTC	CASSLDRRQGTYEQYF
NA	TRBV29-1	TRBJ2-7	NA	TGCAGCGTCCAGGACAGTAATATGGGCGAGCAGTACTTC	CSVQDSNMGEQYF
TRBD2	TRBV13	TRBJ2-7	NA	TGTGCCAGCAGCTCTAGGCCATCCGGGACTAGCGGCTACGAGCAGTACTTC	CASSSRPSGTSGYEQYF
TRBD1	TRBV20-1	TRBJ1-4	NA	TGCAGTGCTCCAATACCGGGACAGGGAGATGAAAAACTGTTTTTT	CSAPIPGQGDEKLFF
NA	TRBV29-1	TRBJ2-4	few	TGCAGCGCTGGCTATGGATCGGGAAACATTCAGTACTTC	CSAGYGSGNIQYF
NA	TRBV9	TRBJ1-1	few	TGTGCCAGCAGCGTAGCCCCCAACACTGAAGCTTTCTTT	CASSVAPNTEAFF
NA	TRBV20-1	TRBJ2-1	NA	TGCAGTGTTACGACGGGGTGGGGGTCCCCTGAGCAGTTCTTC	CSVTTGWGSPEQFF
NA	TRBV7-2	TRBJ2-7	NA	TGTGCCAGCAGCACCTCAGGGGGGGGATCCTACGAGCAGTACTTC	CASSTSGGGSYEQYF
NA	TRBV12-5	TRBJ2-6	NA	TGTGCTAGTGCCCCACTCGAGGGATCGTTAAGCTCTGGGGCCAACGTCCTGACTTTC	CASAPLEGSLSSGANVLTF
NA	TRBV30	TRBJ2-5	NA	TGTGCCTGGAGTGTGGGGTACAAAGAGACCCAGTACTTC	CAWSVGYKETQYF
NA	TRBV27	TRBJ1-5	NA	TGTGCCAGCAGTTTAACTTTAGGGGGGAAGAGCAATCAGCCCCAGCATTTT	CASSLTLGGKSNQPQHF
TRBD2	TRBV6-4	TRBJ2-5	once	TGTGCCAGCAGCGAACTAGCGGGACAAGAGACCCAGTACTTC	CASSELAGQETQYF
TRBD1	TRBV20-1	TRBJ1-5	NA	TGCAGTGCTAGAAACGGACAGGGATATCAGCCCCAGCATTTT	CSARNGQGYQPQHF
NA	TRBV2	TRBJ2-5	NA	TGTGCCAGCAGTGGGGGGACAAGCCAAGAGACCCAGTACTTC	CASSGGTSQETQYF
NA	TRBV11-2	TRBJ2-5	few	TGTGCCAGCAGCTTAGGGTTACAAGAGACCCAGTACTTC	CASSLGLQETQYF
TRBD1	TRBV3-1	TRBJ2-1	NA	TGTGCCAGCAGCCAAGCCCCGACAGGGTTAAACAATGAGCAGTTCTTC	CASSQAPTGLNNEQFF
NA	TRBV5-4	TRBJ1-3	NA	TGTGCCAGCAGCTTGGACATTGGCTCTGGAAACACCATATATTTT	CASSLDIGSGNTIYF
NA	TRBV18	TRBJ2-5	once	TGTGCCAGCTCACCCTTCCCATCTAATTGGCGAAATACTTTC	CASSPFPSNWRNTF
TRBD1	TRBV5-1	TRBJ2-1	NA	TGCGCCAGCAGCTTGGAGGACAGGGAGCTCAATGAGCAGTTCTTC	CASSLEDRELNEQFF
NA	TRBV27	TRBJ2-1	NA	TGTGCCAGCAGTTTATACACGGCTTACAACAATGAGCAGTTCTTC	CASSLYTAYNNEQFF
TRBD2	TRBV24-1	TRBJ2-7	NA	TGTGCCACCACCTTTGGGCTAGCGGGGCCCTACGAGCAGTACTTC	CATTFGLAGPYEQYF